One T cell receptor (beta chain) is described in this entry. The antigen remains unidentified. The data derive from a study of T cells in Graves' hyperthyroidism and ophthalmopathy. Points from the study as a whole: The model identified upcoming ophthalmopathy a median approximately six months ahead of onset.

There are 16 residues in the CDR3. Unmatched junction bases numbered 2, after V lost 0 bases and J lost 3 bases. Germline-derived CDR1 and CDR2 are DFQATT and SNEGSKA (reference sequence). Patients were excluded because of uncontrolled infection, other autoimmune disease, pregnancy or lactation. Amplification of TCR beta CDR3 regions was performed using RNA transcripts as template. The HTBI primer set drove a first-round RT-PCR of the TCR CDR3. TCRdb reanalysed the multiplex PCR reads using MiXCR and keeps one entry per CDR3 protein. The sample yields roughly 580,000 distinct CDR3 sequences, roughly 50% seen once.

The chain joins TRBV20-1 to TRBJ2-2; 12 nucleotides line up with TRBD2. The sequenced sample was peripheral blood or thyroid tissue (not recorded which). The sequence was obtained from a woman in her late teens or twenties with Graves' hyperthyroidism. The CDR3: CSARDRLAGDTGELFF. CDR3 sequence (DNA): TGCAGTGCTAGAGACCGACTAGCGGGAGACACCGGGGAGCTGTTTTTT.